This T cell receptor (delta chain) is from a study of gamma-delta chains in newborns, infants, children. As for the study in general: Polyclonal expansion of innate γδ T cells after birth follows microbial exposure.

The length of the CDR3 is 20 residues. Germline CDR1 is GEAIGNYY and CDR2 is EKD. This clone occurred a few times. An end of the junction does not agree with germline; a read error may underlie this. TCRdb applied CATT to the reads for clone calling. The table includes about 7,100 delta-chain clones, about 0.66% detected once. The sample taken for sequencing was blood. The rearrangement joins TRDV2 to TRDJ3; 12 positions agree with TRDD3. The sequence derives from a child who was a newborn, infant or young child, either healthy, febrile or measles-vaccinated (not recorded which). The CDR3 here is CACDPLLGDTSSWGTRQTFF. The CDR3 DNA follows: TGTGCCTGTGACCCTTTACTGGGGGATACTAGCTCCTGGGGCACCCGACAGACGTTTTTC.